One and the same sample provided the 30 T cell receptor beta chains below, sequenced in a study of T cell changes during pregnancy in multiple sclerosis. Profiling relied on immunoSEQ multiplex PCR, and the TCRdb table lists in-frame clones only, not all of them. The sample contains tens of thousands of clones, roughly 93% of which appear only once. The specimen was peripheral blood, collected in the second trimester of pregnancy. The receptors come from a female donor with multiple sclerosis, enrolled in a pregnancy study.

The chain uses TRBV6-1 and TRBJ2-2, with 13 bases fitting TRBD2. Per the germline V gene, CDR1 is MNHNS and CDR2 is SASEGT. This CDR3 spans 16 amino acids. V was pared by 4 bases and J by 4 bases, with 3 bases of the junction left unmatched. Here the CDR3 DNA reads TGTGCCAGCAGTGGCACTAGCGGGGGGGCCACCGGGGAGCTGTTTTTT. This codes for CASSGTSGGATGELFF.

The table lists this clone with a count of one. The gene calls are TRBV10-3 and TRBJ2-3, with 7 bases aligning to TRBD2. Losses at the gene ends were 0 bases for V and 4 bases for J; bases not matched to a gene: 13. Germline CDR1 and CDR2: ENHRY and SYGVKD. The CDR3 spans 18 residues. The CDR3 sequence is CAISESSRGGGVADTQYF. Written as DNA, the CDR3 is TGTGCCATCAGTGAGTCGTCTCGCGGTGGGGGGGTAGCAGATACGCAGTATTTT.

The V gene is TRBV5-1, the J gene TRBJ2-7, with D hard to call. This CDR3 spans 15 amino acids. Trimming cost V 3 bases and J 1 base, with 14 bases left between them. CDR1 and CDR2 (germline): SGHRS, YFSETQ. This CDR3 reads CASSSGIDFSYEQYF. CDR3 nucleotide sequence: TGCGCCAGCAGCTCGGGTATCGACTTTTCCTACGAGCAGTACTTC.

In this sample, this clone turned up once. The CDR3 loop is CATRTGSYGYTF. The CDR3 region has the DNA TGTGCCACAAGGACAGGGTCCTATGGCTACACCTTC. The chain combines TRBV15 with TRBJ1-2, with TRBD1 matching over 8 bases. The germline V gene has CDR1 LNHNV and CDR2 YYDKDF (reference sequence). With V trimmed by 9 bases and J by 4 bases, 4 bases remained unmatched. The length of the CDR3 is 12 residues.

V gene TRBV5-1 combines with J gene TRBJ1-1; 7 bases align to TRBD1. Germline V gene data show CDR1 as SGHRS and CDR2 as YFSETQ. With V trimmed by 4 bases and J by 4 bases, 10 bases remained unmatched. This CDR3 region has 15 residues. The chain's CDR3 is CASSGKQGLRTEAFF. CDR3 nucleotides: TGCGCCAGCAGCGGAAAACAGGGGCTACGCACTGAAGCTTTCTTT. The variable domain in full, completed from reference TRBV5-1 and TRBJ1-1, reads KAGVTQTPRYLIKTRGQQVTLSCSPISGHRSVSWYQQTPGQGLQFLFEYFSETQRNKGNFPGRFSGRQFSNSRSEMNVSTLELGDSALYLCASSGKQGLRTEAFFGQGTRLTVV.

The chain employs TRBV9 and TRBJ2-2, with 10 positions matching TRBD1. Germline V gene data show CDR1 as SGDLS and CDR2 as YYNGEE. The CDR3 has 15 residues. V shed 5 bases, J shed 6 bases, and the junction held 7 bases outside the gene matches. CDR3 sequence reads: CASSRQGANPGELFF. CDR3 nucleotides: TGTGCCAGCAGTCGACAGGGGGCGAATCCCGGGGAGCTGTTTTTT.

This sequence joins TRBV5-1 and TRBJ1-2, with unresolved D. Trimming removed 2 bases from V and 5 bases from J, with 7 bases in between. CDR1 SGHRS and CDR2 YFSETQ come from the germline V gene. The CDR3 loop spans 12 amino acids. In DNA form, the CDR3 reads TGCGCCAGCAGCTTAACAGATTATGGCTACACCTTC. It encodes CASSLTDYGYTF.

This clone appeared a single time. This sequence joins TRBV18 and TRBJ2-7, with 7 positions matching TRBD1. CDR3 length equals 15 residues. Unmatched junction bases numbered 5, after V lost 3 bases and J lost 0 bases. Looked up from germline, CDR1 is KGHSH and CDR2 is LQKENI. CDR3 sequence: CASSPSQGVSYEQYF. CDR3 DNA sequence: TGTGCCAGCTCACCTTCGCAGGGGGTCTCCTACGAGCAGTACTTC.

This sequence joins TRBV6-1 and TRBJ1-2; 7 bases agree with TRBD1. The CDR3 loop spans 13 amino acids. Germline V gene lookup returns CDR1 MNHNS and CDR2 SASEGT. V dropped 3 bases and J dropped 4; count of bases not matched to a gene: 2. CDR3 protein: CASSETGSYGYTF. CDR3 DNA: TGTGCCAGCAGTGAGACAGGGAGCTATGGCTACACCTTC.

The chain links TRBV7-3 to TRBJ2-7, with D uncertain. The germline gives CDR1 SGHTA, CDR2 FQGTGA. The CDR3 runs 16 residues. V was trimmed by 1 base and J by 2 bases, leaving 15 bases between them. This CDR3 is CASSLKVIRDAYEQYF. Written as DNA, the CDR3 is TGTGCCAGCAGCTTAAAAGTAATTAGAGATGCCTACGAGCAGTACTTC. Combining the CDR3 with reference TRBV7-3 and TRBJ2-7 gives the whole variable domain GAGVSQTPSNKVTEKGKYVELRCDPISGHTALYWYRQSLGQGPEFLIYFQGTGAADDSGLPNDRFFAVRPEGSVSTLKIQRTERGDSAVYLCASSLKVIRDAYEQYFGPGTRLTVT.

This clone appeared once. V and J are TRBV7-9 and TRBJ1-4; the D gene is possibly TRBD1 (5 bases). Germline V gene lookup returns CDR1 SEHNR and CDR2 FQNEAQ (reference sequence). The CDR3 has 15 amino acids. The germline V and J ends were trimmed by 5 bases and 8 bases, with 18 bases remaining between them. CDR3 sequence: CASSPRGAVQEKLFF. The CDR3 nucleotides read TGTGCCAGCAGCCCACGTGGGGCCGTTCAGGAAAAACTGTTTTTT.

This rearrangement joins TRBV5-1 to TRBJ2-2; D is undetermined. Germline values: CDR1 SGHRS, CDR2 YFSETQ. V was shortened by 3 bases and J by 5 bases, with 11 bases between the two germline ends. CDR3 length: 14 residues. CDR3: CASSSTTGTGELFF. DNA of the CDR3: TGCGCCAGCAGCTCAACAACCGGGACCGGGGAGCTGTTTTTT.

The chain recombines TRBV6-5 with TRBJ2-7, with 10 bases lining up with TRBD2. This CDR3 region has 15 residues. Unmatched junction bases numbered 8, after V lost 6 bases and J lost 3 bases. From germline, CDR1 is MNHEY and CDR2 SVGAGI. CDR3 sequence reads: CASRAWTSGNYEQYF. Here the CDR3 DNA reads TGTGCCAGCAGGGCATGGACTAGCGGAAACTACGAGCAGTACTTC.

The chain is built from TRBV7-8 and TRBJ1-5, with TRBD1 matching over 7 bases. The CDR3 is made up of 14 amino acids. V lost 5 bases and J lost 4; bases outside the gene matches: 5. Germline V gene data show CDR1 as SGHVS and CDR2 as FQNEAQ. DNA of the CDR3: TGTGCCAGCAGCCCCGGGACAGAGAATCAGCCCCAGCATTTT. Residues: CASSPGTENQPQHF.

The chain couples TRBV7-8 to TRBJ2-3; D gene ambiguous. V was shortened by 6 bases and J by 5 bases, with 21 bases between the two germline ends. CDR1 and CDR2 from the germline V gene are SGHVS and FQNEAQ. The CDR3 sequence is 16 residues long. The CDR3 region is CASSSSANRGLDTQYF. CDR3 sequence (DNA): TGTGCCAGCAGTTCCTCCGCCAACCGCGGTTTAGATACGCAGTATTTT.

The gene calls are TRBV19 and TRBJ2-7, with D unclear. This CDR3 is built from 13 residues. V dropped 4 bases and J dropped 0 bases, with 7 bases sitting between them. Germline loops: CDR1 LNHDA, CDR2 SQIVND (reference sequence). The CDR3: CASSTSSSYEQYF. The CDR3 nucleotides are TGTGCCAGTAGTACATCTAGCTCCTACGAGCAGTACTTC.

The J gene is TRBJ1-1, the V gene TRBV6-1, with D uncertain. V dropped 2 bases and J dropped 8 bases, with 18 bases sitting between them. CDR3 length equals 15 residues. The V gene's germline CDR1 is MNHNS and CDR2 SASEGT. CDR3 sequence (DNA): TGTGCCAGCAGTGAACCTCCCGGGCGAAGGAGGGAAGCTTTCTTT. This encodes CASSEPPGRRREAFF.

The rearrangement links TRBV30 to TRBJ1-3, with 7 bases matching TRBD1. Per the germline V gene, CDR1 is GTSNPN and CDR2 is SVGIG (reference sequence). Trimming took 0 bases from V and 8 from J; bases not matched to a gene: 7. The length of the CDR3 is 14 residues. DNA of the CDR3: TGTGCCTGGAGTGTATCACAGGGGATACACACCATATATTTT. Protein: CAWSVSQGIHTIYF.

The rearrangement uses TRBV6-5 and TRBJ1-4, with D maybe TRBD1 (5 bases). The germline gives CDR1 MNHEY, CDR2 SVGAGI. V was shortened by 4 bases and J by 4 bases, with 10 bases between the two germline ends. This CDR3 has 14 residues. The CDR3 sequence is CASSFWGSNEKLFF. The CDR3 coding sequence is TGTGCCAGCAGTTTTTGGGGCAGTAATGAAAAACTGTTTTTT.

V gene TRBV6-5 combines with J gene TRBJ1-2, with D possibly being TRBD1 (6 bases). CDR3 length equals 12 residues. V dropped 10 bases and J dropped 4 bases, with 13 bases sitting between them. Germline V gene data show CDR1 as MNHEY and CDR2 as SVGAGI. CDR3 protein: CATSGQLYGYTF. In nucleotides, the CDR3 is TGTGCCACCAGCGGACAGCTCTATGGCTACACCTTC.

The V gene is TRBV29-1, the J gene TRBJ2-1, with 7 nucleotides matching TRBD2. The germline CDR1 and CDR2 sequences are SQVTM and ANQGSEA. The CDR3 length is 13 residues. V lost 6 bases to trimming and J lost 9 bases; unmatched junction nucleotides: 11. CDR3 sequence (DNA): TGCAGCGTGGGGAGGGGAGTAGCGGGTGAGCAGTTCTTC. Translated, it gives CSVGRGVAGEQFF.

The V gene is TRBV7-8, the J gene TRBJ2-5; 9 bases are a match to TRBD2. CDR3 length: 17 amino acids. From germline, CDR1 is SGHVS and CDR2 FQNEAQ. V shed 1 base, J shed 1 base, and the junction held 7 bases outside the gene matches. As DNA, the CDR3 is TGTGCCAGCAGCTTAGATAGTCCAGCGGGGGGCCAAGAGACCCAGTACTTC. Protein sequence: CASSLDSPAGGQETQYF.

This clone was detected only a few times. J is TRBJ1-1 and V is TRBV7-9; possible D gene TRBD1, 5 bases. Germline V gene sequence: CDR1 SEHNR, CDR2 FQNEAQ (reference sequence). With 1 base removed from V and 4 bases from J, the gap between germline ends came to 16 bases. CDR3 length: 16 residues. CDR3 loop: CASSLVSGVPSTEAFF. In DNA, the CDR3 is TGTGCCAGCAGCTTAGTTTCGGGGGTCCCATCCACTGAAGCTTTCTTT. The whole variable domain, filled in from reference TRBV7-9 and TRBJ1-1, reads DTGVSQNPRHKITKRGQNVTFRCDPISEHNRLYWYRQTLGQGPEFLTYFQNEAQLEKSRLLSDRFSAERPKGSFSTLEIQRTEQGDSAMYLCASSLVSGVPSTEAFFGQGTRLTVV.

This clone appeared once. V usage is TRBV29-1 and J usage is TRBJ2-3; perhaps TRBD2 as D (7 bases). V was clipped by 7 bases and J by 4 bases, with 18 bases between them. Germline V CDR1 and CDR2: SQVTM, ANQGSEA. The CDR3 covers 14 residues. The CDR3 reads CSATNGGPADTQYF. In nucleotides, the CDR3 is TGCAGCGCTACTAACGGGGGGCCCGCAGATACGCAGTATTTT.

V gene TRBV11-3 combines with J gene TRBJ2-1, with TRBD2 identical over 7 bases. CDR1 is SGHNT and CDR2 is YENEEA in the germline V gene. The CDR3 covers 16 residues. V shed 5 bases, J shed 3 bases, and the junction held 10 bases outside the gene matches. The CDR3, as DNA: TGTGCCAGCAGCCCCGAAGCAGGGAGGGGCTACAATGAGCAGTTCTTC. It codes for CASSPEAGRGYNEQFF.

V gene TRBV5-6 combines with J gene TRBJ2-5, with 13 bases identical to TRBD2. The germline V gene encodes CDR1 SGHDT and CDR2 YYEEEE. Germline trimming cut 3 bases from V and 3 bases from J; bases unmatched to any gene: 11. CDR3 length: 18 amino acids. CDR3 in DNA: TGTGCCAGCAGCTCCTTACTAGCGGGAGGGCCTTCCAAAGAGACCCAGTACTTC. It translates to CASSSLLAGGPSKETQYF.

The chain combines TRBV19 with TRBJ1-1; D may be TRBD1 (5 bases). The CDR3 totals 16 residues. Germline V gene data show CDR1 as LNHDA and CDR2 as SQIVND (reference sequence). V lost 3 bases, J lost 0 bases, and 14 bases lay in between. CDR3 in DNA: TGTGCCAGTAGTATCGTCAATCAGGGCGTGAACACTGAAGCTTTCTTT. It translates to CASSIVNQGVNTEAFF.

The rearrangement uses TRBV9 and TRBJ2-1; 14 nucleotides agree with TRBD2. The CDR3 consists of 18 residues. Germline V CDR1 and CDR2: SGDLS, YYNGEE. V lost 0 bases, J lost 2 bases, and 4 bases stayed unmatched. CDR3 nucleotides: TGTGCCAGCAGCGTAGGACTAGCGGGGGGGCATGCCTACAATGAGCAGTTCTTC. This gives the protein CASSVGLAGGHAYNEQFF.

The V and J genes are TRBV10-3 and TRBJ2-5; no firm D call. The CDR3 is 13 amino acids. The V gene's germline CDR1 is ENHRY and CDR2 SYGVKD. The germline V and J ends were trimmed by 2 bases and 3 bases, with 7 bases remaining between them. DNA for the CDR3: TGTGCCATCAGTGAGCGTAACAAAGAGACCCAGTACTTC. Translation: CAISERNKETQYF.

The genes are TRBV18 and TRBJ2-5, with D perhaps matching TRBD1 (8 bases). This CDR3 is built from 16 residues. V was pared by 2 bases and J by 5 bases, with 18 bases between. Germline V lookup: CDR1 KGHSH, CDR2 LQKENI. CDR3 sequence: CASSPGLGQGGETQYF. Written as DNA, the CDR3 is TGTGCCAGCTCACCAGGACTCGGACAGGGAGGGGAGACCCAGTACTTC.